This entry lists 6 T cell receptor beta chains sequenced from one sample in a study of blood T cell repertoires in COVID-19. Method: immunoSEQ multiplex PCR; TCRdb's copy keeps in-frame clones and lacks some. Among around 140,000 clones listed, 84% were seen once. Source material: peripheral blood. These receptors all come from a man in his sixties with active or convalescent COVID-19.

The V and J genes are TRBV18 and TRBJ2-7, with TRBD1 identical over 9 bases. Trimming cost V 5 bases and J 7 bases; bases outside gene matches: 12. Germline V gene lookup returns CDR1 KGHSH and CDR2 LQKENI. CDR3 size: 15 residues. The CDR3 is CASSEQKEGTGEQYV. The CDR3 region has the DNA TGTGCCAGCTCAGAGCAAAAAGAAGGGACAGGGGAGCAGTACGTC.

The chain couples TRBV10-1 to TRBJ2-3; 8 bases map to TRBD2. The CDR3 has 15 amino acids. Germline CDR1 is WNHNN and CDR2 is SYGVQD (reference sequence). After removal of 0 bases from V and 6 bases from J, the junction contained 5 bases not matched to a gene. CDR3 nucleotide sequence: TGCGCCAGCAGTGAGTCGGGGACTAGGTCTGATACGCAGTATTTT. It specifies CASSESGTRSDTQYF.

The CDR3 DNA reads TGCAGCGTTGGGGCTAGCGGGAGGGCCGGAAACATTCAGTACTTC. Its protein is CSVGASGRAGNIQYF. V gene TRBV29-1 combines with J gene TRBJ2-4, with 12 bases aligning to TRBD2. Germline lookup yields CDR1 SQVTM and CDR2 ANQGSEA. The CDR3 is 15 amino acids. V lost 4 bases, J lost 6 bases, and 7 bases stayed unmatched.

J is TRBJ1-4 and V is TRBV5-1, with D possibly being TRBD1 (6 bases). In germline, CDR1 is SGHRS, CDR2 YFSETQ. CDR3 size: 14 residues. Trimming shortened V by 3 bases and J by 7 bases, and 13 bases separated the two germline ends. Here the CDR3 DNA reads TGCGCCAGCAGCTCTCGACAGGTAAGTGAAAAACTGTTTTTT. Translated, it gives CASSSRQVSEKLFF.

This chain links TRBV19 with TRBJ1-2; D is perhaps TRBD1 (5 bases). Between the trimmed V and J ends, which lost 5 bases and 6 bases, there was a span of 22 bases. This CDR3 has 16 amino acids. Germline-derived CDR1 and CDR2 are LNHDA and SQIVND (reference sequence). The CDR3 DNA follows: TGTGCCAGTAGTCTCCCCAACACGGGGGTAGGAGATGGCTACACCTTC. Its protein is CASSLPNTGVGDGYTF.

This clone has only a few counts. V and J are TRBV14 and TRBJ1-1, with TRBD1 as a possible D gene (5 bases). Trimming shortened V by 1 base and J by 4 bases, and 19 bases separated the two germline ends. Germline V lookup: CDR1 SGHDN, CDR2 FVKESK. There are 17 residues in the CDR3. Here the CDR3 DNA reads TGTGCCAGCAGCCAAGTTGGAGGCCAGCGGGGGGTCACTGAAGCTTTCTTT. Its translation: CASSQVGGQRGVTEAFF.